The rows below give T cell receptor beta chains drawn from one sample of a study of blood T cell repertoires in COVID-19. Produced via immunoSEQ multiplex PCR; TCRdb's table is partial and in-frame only. The sample gives 310,000 or so clones, almost 90% of which show up once; about 1.7% is in the top ten. Sequencing used PBMCs or T cells enriched from blood (not recorded which). Receptors were obtained from a woman between 18 and 29 years old with acute COVID-19. CDR3s include the opening cysteine and the closing phenylalanine or tryptophan. Fields, in order: V gene, clone size, D gene, CDR3 protein. D genes are given only for firm matches. Clone size is shown for a subset of rows, as once, few, many or a class of expanded clone.

TRBV12-5 | once | TRBD1 | CASGDPPQGGSAYQPQHF
TRBV18 | . | . | CASSPVRSGQETQYF
TRBV14 | . | TRBD1 | CASSQVGTGGINQPQHF
TRBV6-4 | . | TRBD1 | CASSDLDRGGEQFF
TRBV11-2 | . | . | CASSLASRPYEQYF
TRBV5-8 | . | . | CASSLYGQPQHF
TRBV18 | few | . | CASSPTQTIANYGYTF
TRBV20-1 | . | . | CSAPRYYGYTF
TRBV5-1 | . | TRBD1 | CASSLVAQGAGEKLFF
TRBV6-1 | . | TRBD2 | CASSEPPRAGRGDTQYF
TRBV6-5 | . | . | CASRSSYNSPLHF